A single sample gave rise to the 29 T cell receptor beta chains below, sequenced in a study of beta chain features in type 1 diabetes. The isolated RNA, all of it, was reverse transcribed, so expressed TCRB transcripts were what got sequenced. Clones were read by immunoSEQ multiplex PCR, and TCRdb kept only the in-frame ones, dropping some. This sample has 600,000 to 650,000 clones; less than 20% occur once, and the top ten carry 0.09% to 0.095%. Sequencing input: naive CD4+ T cells from blood. All receptors derive from a man younger than 35 in good health.

The J gene is TRBJ2-5, the V gene TRBV5-1, with D unclear. Germline-derived CDR1 and CDR2 are SGHRS and YFSETQ. The CDR3 extends over 13 amino acids. Trimming removed 0 bases at V and 2 bases at J, with 5 bases between. CDR3 nucleotide sequence: TGCGCCAGCAGCTTGGAGGGTCAAGAGACCCAGTACTTC. Translated: CASSLEGQETQYF.

This clone has only a few counts. The chain couples TRBV9 to TRBJ2-2, with D perhaps TRBD2 (5 bases). Germline V CDR1 and CDR2: SGDLS, YYNGEE. Trimming cost V 0 bases and J 5 bases, with 11 bases left between them. CDR3 length equals 15 residues. The CDR3 DNA reads as TGTGCCAGCAGCGTAGGGCCAGCGGTGACCGGGGAGCTGTTTTTT. Translation gives CASSVGPAVTGELFF.

The gene calls are TRBV7-2 and TRBJ2-5; TRBD2 aligns across 13 bases. Per germline, CDR1 SGHTA and CDR2 FQGNSA. The V and J ends lost 2 bases and 1 base, in that order; junction bases with no gene match: 10. This CDR3 is built from 19 residues. CDR3 coding DNA: TGTGCCAGCAGCTTAAGGGGCCGAGGACTAGCGGGGGCCCAAGAGACCCAGTACTTC. Amino acid sequence: CASSLRGRGLAGAQETQYF. The variable domain in full, completed from reference TRBV7-2 and TRBJ2-5, reads GAGVSQSPSNKVTEKGKDVELRCDPISGHTALYWYRQSLGQGLEFLIYFQGNSAPDKSGLPSDRFSAERTGGSVSTLTIQRTQQEDSAVYLCASSLRGRGLAGAQETQYFGPGTRLLVL.

The table lists this clone with a few counts. CDR3: CASPEIQGTGELFF. The CDR3 nucleotides read TGTGCCAGCCCGGAGATACAGGGCACCGGGGAGCTGTTTTTT. The rearrangement uses TRBV7-3 and TRBJ2-2, with D possibly TRBD1 on 6 matching bases. CDR1 SGHTA and CDR2 FQGTGA come from the germline V gene. V was cut by 8 bases and J by 4 bases, with 14 bases left in between. There are 14 residues in the CDR3.

This clone turned up a few times. The chain carries TRBV4-3 and TRBJ2-2, with D perhaps matching TRBD2 (5 bases). The CDR3 sequence is 16 residues long. CDR1 LGHNA and CDR2 YSLEER come from the germline V gene. Trimming took 5 bases from V and 4 from J, leaving 17 bases between them. CDR3 nucleotides: TGCGCCAGCAGCATCCCCGGGGTACCGGGCACCGGGGAGCTGTTTTTT. Translation gives CASSIPGVPGTGELFF.

This clone was observed a handful of times. The chain's CDR3 is CASSYQDRDNTEAFF. For the CDR3, the DNA is TGCGCCAGCAGCTACCAGGACAGGGATAACACTGAAGCTTTCTTT. This chain connects TRBV4-1 to TRBJ1-1, with 8 bases lining up with TRBD1. The CDR3 length is 15 residues. V was pared by 5 bases and J by 2 bases, with 7 bases of the junction left unmatched. The germline V gene encodes CDR1 MGHRA and CDR2 YSYEKL.

The chain recombines TRBV4-1 with TRBJ2-1; TRBD2 matches at 13 bases. The CDR3 runs 17 residues. Germline V gives CDR1 MGHRA, CDR2 YSYEKL. With V trimmed by 0 bases and J by 7 bases, 6 bases remained unmatched. The CDR3 nucleotides read TGCGCCAGCAGCCAAGAAAGGACTAGCGGGAGAGGAAATGAGCAGTTCTTC. This gives the protein CASSQERTSGRGNEQFF.

This clone appeared a few times. The chain couples TRBV19 to TRBJ2-1; the match to TRBD1 covers 10 bases. After removal of 2 bases from V and 4 bases from J, the junction contained 5 bases not matched to a gene. Germline CDR1 reads LNHDA; CDR2 reads SQIVND (reference sequence). The CDR3 covers 16 residues. Written as DNA, the CDR3 is TGTGCCAGTAGTATACCCGGGACAGGGGATTACAATGAGCAGTTCTTC. Translating it yields CASSIPGTGDYNEQFF.

The chain uses TRBV4-1 and TRBJ2-4; the match to TRBD2 covers 15 bases. The length of the CDR3 is 22 residues. Unmatched junction bases numbered 17, after V lost 4 bases and J lost 1 base. Germline CDR1 is MGHRA and CDR2 is YSYEKL. The CDR3: CASSPLPGLAGGIPGAKNIQYF. The DNA for the CDR3 is TGCGCCAGCAGCCCCTTACCTGGACTAGCGGGAGGGATCCCTGGGGCCAAAAACATTCAGTACTTC.

The rearrangement uses TRBV6-1 and TRBJ1-5; D unclear. There are 14 residues in the CDR3. Germline V gives CDR1 MNHNS, CDR2 SASEGT. V dropped 5 bases and J dropped 0 bases, with 8 bases sitting between them. CDR3: CASSIQSSNQPQHF. The CDR3 DNA reads as TGTGCCAGCAGTATACAGTCTAGCAATCAGCCCCAGCATTTT.

This chain uses TRBV18 with TRBJ1-4; 10 bases line up with TRBD1. The CDR3 is 16 amino acids. Germline-derived CDR1 and CDR2 are KGHSH and LQKENI. V shed 3 bases and J 0 bases; nucleotides not matched to a gene: 1. The CDR3 loop is CASSPGQGPTNEKLFF. For the CDR3, the DNA is TGTGCCAGCTCACCGGGACAGGGGCCAACTAATGAAAAACTGTTTTTT.

This clone was picked up a small number of times. V and J are TRBV5-4 and TRBJ2-7; D is perhaps TRBD1 or TRBD2 (7 bases each). Trimming removed 5 bases from V and 6 bases from J, with 24 bases in between. CDR3 length equals 16 residues. Germline loops: CDR1 SGHNT, CDR2 YYREEE (reference sequence). The CDR3 coding sequence is TGTGCCAGCAGGCGACAGGGTTCTAGCGGTTTCGTCGAGCAGTACTTC. Translation: CASRRQGSSGFVEQYF.

V and J are TRBV9 and TRBJ1-2, with 11 positions matching TRBD1. Germline CDR1 is SGDLS and CDR2 is YYNGEE. The CDR3 sequence is 16 residues long. J gave up 3 bases and V 3 bases, and 7 bases lay outside the gene matches. The CDR3 DNA follows: TGTGCCAGCAGCGCCCTTGGACAGGGGGCTGACTATGGCTACACCTTC. Translation gives CASSALGQGADYGYTF.

The chain recombines TRBV25-1 with TRBJ2-1; TRBD2 matches at 14 bases. This CDR3 has 15 amino acids. After removal of 4 bases from V and 12 bases from J, the junction contained 8 bases not matched to a gene. Germline CDR1 and CDR2: MGHDK and SYGVNS. The CDR3 DNA is TGTGCCAGCAGTGCTTCCGGGACTAGCGGGAGCCGGCAGTTCTTC. It codes for CASSASGTSGSRQFF.

This clone was observed a handful of times. This CDR3 reads CASSPNRGLGTQYF. In nucleotides, the CDR3 is TGTGCCAGCAGTCCCAATCGGGGGCTCGGGACCCAGTACTTC. The chain has TRBV14 and TRBJ2-5; D is perhaps TRBD1 or TRBD2 (6 bases each). This CDR3 has 14 amino acids. CDR1 is SGHDN and CDR2 is FVKESK in the germline V gene. V shed 6 bases and J shed 7 bases, with 18 bases lying between them.

In this sample, this clone turned up a few times. This sequence joins TRBV27 and TRBJ2-4; 12 bases line up with TRBD2. The J segment lost 7 bases and the V segment lost 5 bases, leaving 9 bases of the junction unmatched. Germline CDR1 is MNHEY and CDR2 is SMNVEV (reference sequence). The CDR3 is 16 residues long. The CDR3, as DNA: TGTGCCAGCAGTCGGACTAGCGGGGCGGGCGGTAACATTCAGTACTTC. Translation: CASSRTSGAGGNIQYF.

This clone was detected only a few times. The chain combines TRBV11-1 with TRBJ2-1; 7 bases align to TRBD2. V dropped 0 bases and J dropped 6; count of bases not matched to a gene: 2. Germline V gene data show CDR1 as SGHAT and CDR2 as FQDESV (reference sequence). The CDR3 has 14 amino acids. The CDR3 DNA reads as TGTGCCAGCAGCTTAGCCGGGACTACCAATGAGCAGTTCTTC. This sequence encodes CASSLAGTTNEQFF.

This clone came up a few times. This chain uses TRBV4-1 with TRBJ2-5, with 7 bases aligning to TRBD1. CDR1 and CDR2 (germline): MGHRA, YSYEKL. The CDR3 totals 15 residues. The V segment lost 3 bases and the J segment 1 base; nucleotides outside the gene matches: 5. In DNA, the CDR3 is TGCGCCAGCAGCCACCCTGACAGGGCCCAAGAGACCCAGTACTTC. Its protein is CASSHPDRAQETQYF.

The chain is built from TRBV4-1 and TRBJ2-2; the D is unclear. The CDR3 runs to 13 residues. Trimming took off 6 bases at V and 4 bases at J, with 9 bases between the two ends. CDR1 is MGHRA and CDR2 is YSYEKL in the germline V gene. Here the CDR3 reads CASRRGPTGELFF. CDR3 nucleotide sequence: TGCGCCAGCAGGCGAGGACCCACCGGGGAGCTGTTTTTT.

This clone was counted between two and nine times. The V gene is TRBV4-1, the J gene TRBJ2-6; a weak D match, TRBD2 (5 bases). The CDR3 is 17 residues long. Trimming pared 4 bases from V and 0 bases from J, leaving 13 bases between. Germline CDR1 and CDR2: MGHRA and YSYEKL. CDR3 in amino acids: CASSPREGGSGANVLTF. In DNA, the CDR3 is TGCGCCAGCAGCCCTCGTGAAGGAGGCTCTGGGGCCAACGTCCTGACTTTC.

There are a few counts of this clone. V is TRBV9 and J is TRBJ2-5, with 8 nucleotides matching TRBD2. From germline, CDR1 is SGDLS and CDR2 YYNGEE. The CDR3 sequence is 16 residues long. Germline trimming cut 0 bases from V and 1 base from J; bases unmatched to any gene: 5. CDR3 bases: TGTGCCAGCAGCGTAGAGGCGGGGGGATTCCAAGAGACCCAGTACTTC. This sequence encodes CASSVEAGGFQETQYF.

V gene TRBV28 combines with J gene TRBJ2-7; no clear D gene. Trimming cost V 9 bases and J 2 bases, with 20 bases left between them. CDR3 length: 15 residues. Germline loops: CDR1 MDHEN, CDR2 SYDVKM. CDR3 bases: TGTGCCAGTAGCCCTGGGCCGTTAAGTACCTACGAGCAGTACTTC. Its translation is CASSPGPLSTYEQYF.

V usage is TRBV29-1 and J usage is TRBJ2-2; tentative D call: TRBD2 (5 bases). Germline loops: CDR1 SQVTM, CDR2 ANQGSEA. This CDR3 is built from 14 residues. Trimming removed 7 bases from V and 4 bases from J, with 16 bases in between. CDR3 sequence (DNA): TGCAGCGGGCGAGCTAGCAGGACCACCGGGGAGCTGTTTTTT. Protein product: CSGRASRTTGELFF.

This clone was picked up a small number of times. The V and J genes are TRBV25-1 and TRBJ2-7; 9 nucleotides line up with TRBD1. Unmatched junction bases numbered 4, after V lost 1 base and J lost 9 bases. The germline CDR1 and CDR2 sequences are MGHDK and SYGVNS. This CDR3 comprises 13 residues. For the CDR3, the DNA is TGTGCCAGCAGTGAATCCGGACAGGGGCGGCAGTACTTC. Residues: CASSESGQGRQYF.

V and J are TRBV6-4 and TRBJ2-1; 10 nucleotides match TRBD2. The V segment lost 1 base and the J segment 1 base; nucleotides outside the gene matches: 10. This CDR3 has 19 amino acids. Per the germline V gene, CDR1 is MRHNA and CDR2 is SNTAGT. The CDR3 DNA reads TGTGCCAGCAGTGACTTCTTCTCCCCTAGCGGGAGTTCCTACAATGAGCAGTTCTTC. It encodes CASSDFFSPSGSSYNEQFF.

The rearrangement joins TRBV2 to TRBJ2-3, with a possible D match to TRBD2 (5 bases). Germline V gives CDR1 SNHLY, CDR2 FYNNEI. CDR3 length: 16 amino acids. Deletions cut 7 bases from V and 2 bases from J, with 19 bases between. The CDR3 sequence: CASIRGYYQDTDTQYF. CDR3 DNA: TGTGCCAGCATTAGAGGGTACTACCAGGACACAGATACGCAGTATTTT.

With respect to this clone: The sample holds other DNA sequences that translate to the same CDR3. This sequence joins TRBV9 and TRBJ2-3; no reliable D call. The germline V and J ends were trimmed by 0 bases and 6 bases, with 5 bases remaining between them. In germline, CDR1 is SGDLS, CDR2 YYNGEE. The CDR3 sequence is 12 residues long. The CDR3 DNA is TGTGCCAGCAGCGTAGGTCGCGATACGCAGTATTTT. This codes for CASSVGRDTQYF.

The genes are TRBV4-3 and TRBJ2-1; 9 bases are a match to TRBD2. Germline CDR1 reads LGHNA; CDR2 reads YSLEER. J lost 0 bases, V lost 0 bases, and 9 bases had no gene match. The CDR3 is 19 residues long. CDR3 nucleotide sequence: TGCGCCAGCAGCCAAGACTTGAAGCGGGGGGTCCTCTCCTACAATGAGCAGTTCTTC. Amino acid sequence: CASSQDLKRGVLSYNEQFF.

The chain joins TRBV2 to TRBJ2-1, with 9 bases fitting TRBD2. Per germline, CDR1 SNHLY and CDR2 FYNNEI. The J segment lost 6 bases and the V segment lost 6 bases, leaving 3 bases of the junction unmatched. The CDR3 spans 13 residues. Here the CDR3 reads CASRDSGSNEQFF. Here the CDR3 DNA reads TGTGCCAGCAGAGATAGCGGGAGCAATGAGCAGTTCTTC.